Following are 15 T cell receptor beta chains from one sample sequenced in a study of T cells in Graves' hyperthyroidism and ophthalmopathy. There were TCR beta CDR3 regions amplified from RNA transcripts. Primed by the HTBI set, a first-round RT-PCR was run on the TCR CDR3. TCRdb processed the multiplex PCR reads anew with MiXCR; each CDR3 protein has one entry. The sample carries approximately 740,000 distinct CDR3 sequences, 14% recorded once. The specimen was blood. The receptors come from a woman in her late teens or twenties with Graves' hyperthyroidism.

This clonotype was observed at least ten times. The gene calls are TRBV18 and TRBJ1-5; TRBD1 agrees at 7 bases. The CDR3 is 16 amino acids. The germline V gene encodes CDR1 KGHSH and CDR2 LQKENI. Trimming cost V 3 bases and J 8 bases; bases outside gene matches: 13. The CDR3 nucleotides are TGTGCCAGCTCACCCAGGGGCGACAGGGAAAATAAGCCCCAGCATTTT. Translating it yields CASSPRGDRENKPQHF. Combining the CDR3 with reference TRBV18 and TRBJ1-5 gives the whole variable domain NAGVMQNPRHLVRRRGQEARLRCSPMKGHSHVYWYRQLPEEGLKFMVYLQKENIIDESGMPKERFSAEFPKEGPSILRIQQVVRGDSAAYFCASSPRGDRENKPQHFGDGTRLSIL.

This clonotype has ten or more counts. V gene TRBV13 combines with J gene TRBJ2-3; TRBD1 matches at 8 bases. There are 18 residues in the CDR3. V was pared by 0 bases and J by 2 bases, with 10 bases of the junction left unmatched. CDR1 and CDR2 from the germline V gene are PRHDT and FYEKMQ (reference sequence). DNA for the CDR3: TGTGCCAGCAGCTTAGGGGACAGGGCCGCGGGTGACACAGATACGCAGTATTTT. The encoded protein is CASSLGDRAAGDTDTQYF.

This clonotype has ten or more counts. The chain carries TRBV3-1 and TRBJ2-1; D gene ambiguous. V was trimmed by 5 bases and J by 6 bases, leaving 11 bases between them. Germline assignment: CDR1 LGHDT and CDR2 YNNKEL (reference sequence). The CDR3 length is 13 residues. The CDR3: CASSFRSSNEQFF. Here the CDR3 DNA reads TGTGCCAGCAGCTTCAGAAGTAGCAATGAGCAGTTCTTC.

This clonotype appeared a few times. V is TRBV27 and J is TRBJ2-7; maybe TRBD2 (5 bases). This CDR3 is 16 amino acids long. V lost 6 bases and J lost 2, with 20 bases in between. Germline V gives CDR1 MNHEY, CDR2 SMNVEV (reference sequence). The CDR3 sequence is CASSPDVKGVTYEQYF. The CDR3, as DNA: TGTGCCAGCAGCCCCGACGTAAAGGGAGTCACCTACGAGCAGTACTTC.

Ten or more counts support this clonotype. This CDR3 is CASSAYRVLTEAFF. The CDR3 DNA sequence: TGTGCCAGCAGCGCATACAGGGTTCTAACTGAAGCTTTCTTT. J is TRBJ1-1 and V is TRBV11-3, with D possibly matching TRBD1 (6 bases). Trimming took 5 bases from V and 5 from J, leaving 15 bases between them. The V gene's germline CDR1 is SGHNT and CDR2 YENEEA. The CDR3 length is 14 residues.

In its sample, this clonotype was seen many times. The V call is TRBV12-3 or TRBV12-4, the J call TRBJ1-2; 7 bases are a match to TRBD1. V dropped 5 bases and J dropped 2; count of bases not matched to a gene: 5. CDR3 length: 14 amino acids. In DNA, the CDR3 is TGTGCCAGCAGTCCAAGCAGGGGGAACTATGGCTACACCTTC. Translation gives CASSPSRGNYGYTF.

As regards this clonotype: One base away lies a much larger clone, so this may be a sequencing read error. The CDR3 does not close with the conserved phenylalanine or tryptophan, likely indicating a read error. The CDR3 reads CASSSGTAFNEKLFL. In nucleotides, the CDR3 is TGTGCCAGCAGCTCCGGGACAGCGTTTAATGAAAAACTGTTTCTT. The chain employs TRBV6-1 and TRBJ1-4, with TRBD1 matching over 7 bases. The CDR3 is made up of 15 amino acids. Germline V gene sequence: CDR1 MNHNS, CDR2 SASEGT. J gave up 4 bases and V 6 bases, and 8 bases lay outside the gene matches.

V usage is TRBV29-1 and J usage is TRBJ2-3, with 7 bases fitting TRBD1. The length of the CDR3 is 12 residues. The trim removed 5 bases at V and 3 bases at J, leaving 2 bases unmatched. Germline values: CDR1 SQVTM, CDR2 ANQGSEA. In nucleotides, the CDR3 is TGCAGCGTTTCCAGGGGGACAGATACGCAGTATTTT. It codes for CSVSRGTDTQYF.

The table lists this clonotype with many counts. The chain links TRBV12-3 or TRBV12-4 to TRBJ2-2; TRBD2 matches 7 bases. The CDR3 runs to 17 residues. The junction had 11 bases not matched to a gene; V was cut back by 6 bases and J by 1 base. CDR3: CASRGPKGGRNTGELFF. For the CDR3, the DNA is TGTGCCAGCAGGGGACCCAAGGGCGGGAGGAACACCGGGGAGCTGTTTTTT.

Only a few counts were recorded for this clonotype. A read error is possible here, since a much larger clone lies one base away. Because the CDR3 is missing its conserved closing phenylalanine or tryptophan, this is likely a read error. The chain employs TRBV18 and TRBJ2-7; D gene ambiguous. Trimming removed 0 bases at V and 3 bases at J, with 6 bases between. This CDR3 spans 13 amino acids. The germline CDR1 and CDR2 sequences are KGHSH and LQKENI. CDR3 protein: CASSPPGYYEQYL. The CDR3, as DNA: TGTGCCAGCTCACCACCCGGCTACTACGAGCAGTACCTC.

V and J are TRBV13 and TRBJ1-4, with D perhaps TRBD1 (5 bases). Per germline, CDR1 PRHDT and CDR2 FYEKMQ (reference sequence). Deletions cut 0 bases from V and 3 bases from J, with 14 bases between. This CDR3 has 17 amino acids. The CDR3 region has the DNA TGTGCCAGCAGCTTAGGCCGCGGGACCACCCCTAATGAAAAACTGTTTTTT. Its protein product is CASSLGRGTTPNEKLFF.

The gene calls are TRBV10-1 and TRBJ2-1; 8 nucleotides match TRBD2. V lost 5 bases to trimming and J lost 1 base; unmatched junction nucleotides: 4. Germline V gene lookup returns CDR1 WNHNN and CDR2 SYGVQD (reference sequence). The length of the CDR3 is 15 residues. The CDR3 here is CASSSGTRSYNEQFF. DNA of the CDR3: TGCGCCAGCAGTTCCGGGACTAGATCCTACAATGAGCAGTTCTTC.

Comments on this clonotype: Since a much larger clone is just one base distant, this may be a read error. This likely comes from a read error, as the CDR3 has no conserved phenylalanine or tryptophan at its end. The chain is built from TRBV7-9 and TRBJ2-1, with 9 bases matching TRBD2. CDR3 length: 16 amino acids. Germline CDR1 and CDR2: SEHNR and FQNEAQ (reference sequence). V lost 7 bases and J lost 3; bases outside the gene matches: 10. This CDR3 is CASIPGLARYYNEQFI. The CDR3 nucleotides are TGTGCCAGCATCCCCGGACTAGCGAGATACTACAATGAGCAGTTCATC.

The chain has TRBV4-1 and TRBJ2-7, with TRBD1 identical over 7 bases. V trimming: 0 bases; J trimming: 2 bases; junction bases outside the gene matches: 7. There are 16 residues in the CDR3. Germline V gene data show CDR1 as MGHRA and CDR2 as YSYEKL. In nucleotides, the CDR3 is TGCGCCAGCAGCCAAGATCCCTCGCAGGGGGCCTACGAGCAGTACTTC. Translating gives CASSQDPSQGAYEQYF.

The sample holds many counts of this clonotype. Sequence at one end of the junction differs from germline and may be a read error. The V gene is TRBV6-1, the J gene TRBJ2-7; 11 nucleotides line up with TRBD1. The CDR3 is 15 amino acids. Per germline, CDR1 MNHNS and CDR2 SASEGT. Written as DNA, the CDR3 is TGTGCCAGCAGGGAAGGACAGGGGGCCTCCTACGAGCAGTACTTC. Its translation: CASREGQGASYEQYF.